This T cell receptor beta chain derives from a study of blood T cell repertoires in COVID-19. Overall study: The samples span acute and convalescent COVID-19 from the United States, Italy and Spain. From T cells, B-cell-depleted T cells, or PBMCs came the material, which was cDNA or gDNA.

Study processing details: Quantification of nucleated cells was approximated via reference gene primer amplification. Sequencing was performed with immunoSEQ multiplex PCR; in TCRdb, only in-frame clones are kept and a portion is missing. V, J and clone size are those of that table, while D and trimming were read from the DNA. The data contain some 180,000 clones, about 85% of them singletons. The germline V gene has CDR1 SGHRS and CDR2 YFSETQ. The CDR3 is made up of 15 amino acids. J was trimmed by 10 bases and V by 4 bases; bases with no gene match: 10. The chain links TRBV5-1 to TRBJ1-6; 8 bases map to TRBD1. Material for sequencing was peripheral blood. The clonotype originates from an older woman with acute or convalescent COVID-19. CDR3 nucleotide sequence: TGCGCCAGCAGCCCGAAAGGACAGGGTGGCTCACCCCTCCACTTT. Encoded protein: CASSPKGQGGSPLHF.